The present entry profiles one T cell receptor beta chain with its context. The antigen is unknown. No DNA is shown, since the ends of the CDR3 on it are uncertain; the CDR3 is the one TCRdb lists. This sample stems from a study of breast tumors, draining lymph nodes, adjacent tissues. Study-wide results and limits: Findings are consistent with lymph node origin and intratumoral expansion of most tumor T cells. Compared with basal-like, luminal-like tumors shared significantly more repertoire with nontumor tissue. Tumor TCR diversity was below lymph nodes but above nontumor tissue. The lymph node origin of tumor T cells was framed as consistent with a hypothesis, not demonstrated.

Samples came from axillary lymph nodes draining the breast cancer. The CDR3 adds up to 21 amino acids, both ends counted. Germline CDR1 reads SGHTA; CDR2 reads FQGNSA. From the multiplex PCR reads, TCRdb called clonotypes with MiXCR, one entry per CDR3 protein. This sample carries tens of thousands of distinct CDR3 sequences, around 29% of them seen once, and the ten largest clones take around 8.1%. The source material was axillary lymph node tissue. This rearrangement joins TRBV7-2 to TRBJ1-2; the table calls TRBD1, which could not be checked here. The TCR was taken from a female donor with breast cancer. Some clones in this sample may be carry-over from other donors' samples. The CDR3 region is CASSFGTGRYEQYFGPGGYTF.